The source of this TCR beta chain is a study of cytomegalovirus exposure and HLA in healthy donors. Findings and limits, study-wide: The records held CMV serostatus as the only immune exposure information.

The records do not include a CMV serostatus for this donor. The PCR had 60 Vbeta and 13 Jbeta primers. Only in-frame clones appear in the TCRdb table, and some are missing; sequencing was by immunoSEQ multiplex PCR. The sample yields around 130,000 clones, 80% to 85% seen once. The germline V gene has CDR1 SQVTM and CDR2 ANQGSEA. The CDR3 is 13 amino acids. The V end lost 7 bases, the J end lost 10 bases, and 20 bases lay between the germline ends. As regards this clone: Its specificity is not known.

Sequencing input: PBMCs. V is TRBV29-1 and J is TRBJ2-1, with D possibly being TRBD2 (6 bases). The clonotype comes from a human donor in good health. CDR3 nucleotides: TGCAGCGGTGCTCTAGCGCTCCATGCGGAGCAGTTCTTC. Protein: CSGALALHAEQFF.